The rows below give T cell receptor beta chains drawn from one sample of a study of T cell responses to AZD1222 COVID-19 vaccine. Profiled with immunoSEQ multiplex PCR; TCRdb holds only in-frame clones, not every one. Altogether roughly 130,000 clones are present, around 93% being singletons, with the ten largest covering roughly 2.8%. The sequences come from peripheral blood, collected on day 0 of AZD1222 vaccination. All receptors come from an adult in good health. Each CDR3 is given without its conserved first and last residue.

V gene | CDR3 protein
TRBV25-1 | ASSESRQGNQPQH
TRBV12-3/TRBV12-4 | ASSSDDRLS
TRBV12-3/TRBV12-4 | ASSFSRNTIY
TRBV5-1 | ASSIGSSYEQY
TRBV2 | ASSDRADTQY
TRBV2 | ASTGGAGETQY
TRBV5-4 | ASSLVEVQSGYT
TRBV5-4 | ASRFFPGGAKNIQY
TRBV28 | ASSPGLNTEAF
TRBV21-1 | ATSFQVTNEQF
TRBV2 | ASSDGGASYEQY
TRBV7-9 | ASSSGGDRQGGEKLF
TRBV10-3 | AISESNVGTAGSKLF
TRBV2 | ASVLRETQY
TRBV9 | ASSGHGGAPYNEQF
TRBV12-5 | ASGLVYGASGRDEQF
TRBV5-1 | ASSILAGGMNEQF
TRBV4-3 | ASSQEAKRNEKLF
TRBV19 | ASRMATSNQPQH